Listed below are T cell receptor beta chains from one sample, sequenced in a study of T cells after posttransplantation cyclophosphamide. TCRdb's table, derived via immunoSEQ multiplex PCR, lists solely in-frame clones and lacks some. Among thousands of clones listed, roughly 80% were seen once. The input for sequencing was PBMCs, taken after allogeneic stem cell transplant with posttransplant cyclophosphamide. Receptor source: a male patient aged 55 to 70 who received an allogeneic stem cell transplant from an unrelated donor, was CMV-positive, and had no GVHD. Some of the T cells may derive from the graft donor. Each CDR3 is given with its conserved first and last residue. Fields, in order: D gene, V gene, clone size, J gene, CDR3 DNA, CDR3 protein. D genes are given only for firm matches. Some rows mark clone size as missing; the rest say once, few, many or name a class of expanded clone.

.	TRBV5-3	.	TRBJ2-5	TGTGCCAGAAGCCCTCAGGTCGGACAAGAGACCCAGTACTTC	CARSPQVGQETQYF
.	TRBV12-5	.	TRBJ2-3	TGTGCTAGTGGTTTGGCCTACAGGGAATGGATGCGGGATACGCAGTATTTT	CASGLAYREWMRDTQYF
.	TRBV7-2	.	TRBJ1-6	TGTGCCAGCAGCTTAGCGCTGAGAAGCAGCCGAAATAAGGGGGCCTATAATTCACCCCTCCACTTT	CASSLALRSSRNKGAYNSPLHF
TRBD2	TRBV28	.	TRBJ2-1	TGTGCCAGCAGTCTACGACCTATTATTAGCGGGAGGGCCTACAATGAGCAGTTCTTC	CASSLRPIISGRAYNEQFF
TRBD2	TRBV20-1	.	TRBJ2-1	TGCAGTGCTATCGGGGGGGATGAGCAGTTCTTC	CSAIGGDEQFF
TRBD2	TRBV28	.	TRBJ2-7	TGTGCCAGCAAACGGGGGGTATACGAGCAGTACTTC	CASKRGVYEQYF
.	TRBV5-1	.	TRBJ2-7	TGCGCCAGCAGCTTGGCCGGCGGGATCAGTTACGAGCAGTACTTC	CASSLAGGISYEQYF
.	TRBV4-1	.	TRBJ1-5	TGCGCCAGCAGCCAAGATGGGGGGGGCTATAGCAATCAGCCCCAGCATTTT	CASSQDGGGYSNQPQHF
.	TRBV7-2	few	TRBJ1-1	TGTGCCAGCAGCACCTCGGGGATGGGACAAACTGAAGCTTTCTTT	CASSTSGMGQTEAFF
TRBD1	TRBV5-1	.	TRBJ2-3	TGCGCCAGCAGCTTGGGGACAGGGGGTTTTGTCACAGATACGCAGTATTTT	CASSLGTGGFVTDTQYF
.	TRBV10-3	few	TRBJ1-1	TGTGCCATCAGTGACCTTAGGGGCCCCATGAACACTGAAGCTTTCTTT	CAISDLRGPMNTEAFF
.	TRBV30	.	TRBJ2-4	TGTGCCTGGGGACATAGGGGGGCCAAAAACATTCAGTACTTC	CAWGHRGAKNIQYF
.	TRBV30	.	TRBJ2-7	TGTGCCTGGGGGGCCTCACGTTACGAGCAGTACTTC	CAWGASRYEQYF
TRBD1	TRBV18	.	TRBJ2-7	TGTGCCAGCTCACCTAGGACAGGGGATCACGAGCAGTACTTC	CASSPRTGDHEQYF
.	TRBV18	.	TRBJ1-1	TGTGCCAGCTCACCACTGGGAGGGAACACTGAAGCTTTCTTT	CASSPLGGNTEAFF
TRBD1	TRBV6-5	.	TRBJ1-2	TGTGCCAGCATAACAATCCGGACAGGGGCCTATGGCTACACCTTC	CASITIRTGAYGYTF
.	TRBV9	.	TRBJ2-3	TGTGCCAGCAGCGACGCGGGTCTTACAGATACGCAGTATTTT	CASSDAGLTDTQYF
TRBD2	TRBV11-3	.	TRBJ2-7	TGTGCCAGCAGCTTCGTTGGACTAGCGGACTCCCACAAGTACTTC	CASSFVGLADSHKYF
.	TRBV18	few	TRBJ1-1	TGTGCCAGCTCACCACCCGGTTCAGGGACTGAAGCTTTCTTT	CASSPPGSGTEAFF
.	TRBV10-3	few	TRBJ2-3	TGTGCCATCAGCGTTTCAGACACCACAGATACGCAGTATTTT	CAISVSDTTDTQYF
.	TRBV2	.	TRBJ2-7	TGTGCCAGCAGTTCGCTAGCGAGTAGCTACGAGCAGTACTTC	CASSSLASSYEQYF
TRBD1	TRBV6-1	.	TRBJ1-1	TGTGCCAGCAGTTTGACAGGGGGCCCTACTGAAGCTTTCTTT	CASSLTGGPTEAFF
.	TRBV5-1	medium-sized	TRBJ1-1	TGCGCCAGCAGCTTCCTCCCAGGGGATGGGACTGAAGCTTTCTTT	CASSFLPGDGTEAFF
TRBD2	TRBV28	.	TRBJ2-7	TGTGCCAGCAGTCCGACTAGCGGGAGGGACGAGCAGTACTTC	CASSPTSGRDEQYF
TRBD2	TRBV7-9	.	TRBJ2-3	TGTGCCAGCAGCTTTACTAGCGTGGTTGGGGCAGATACGCAGTATTTT	CASSFTSVVGADTQYF
.	TRBV21-1	.	TRBJ1-5	TGTGCCAGCCCACTGAATCAGCCCCAGCATTTT	CASPLNQPQHF
TRBD2	TRBV7-6	.	TRBJ2-7	TGTGCCAGCAGCCCAAAGACTAGCGGGAGGGCCTGGGGACGGGAGCAGTACTTC	CASSPKTSGRAWGREQYF
.	TRBV18	few	TRBJ1-2	TGTGCCAGCTCACCACCCTCAACTCCGCGGGTTGGGTACACCTTC	CASSPPSTPRVGYTF
.	TRBV18	.	TRBJ2-3	TGTGCCAGCTCACCCCTTGAGGGCACAGATACGCAGTATTTT	CASSPLEGTDTQYF
TRBD2	TRBV5-5	few	TRBJ2-3	TGTGCCAGCAGCTTGGCCGGGGGGTGGTCAGATACGCAGTATTTT	CASSLAGGWSDTQYF
.	TRBV15	.	TRBJ2-7	TGTGCCACCAGCAGCGAGCAGGGGGGCGAGCAGTACTTC	CATSSEQGGEQYF
TRBD1	TRBV18	once	TRBJ1-1	TGTGCCAGCTCACCTAAAAAAGGACAGGGTATGAACACTGAAGCTTTCTTT	CASSPKKGQGMNTEAFF